Listed here is a single T cell receptor (beta chain). Its target is unknown. This sample is drawn from a study of beta chain features in type 1 diabetes. Reverse transcribing all isolated RNA meant expressed TCRB transcripts were sequenced. The data were produced by immunoSEQ multiplex PCR, yet TCRdb's version contains in-frame clones alone and is incomplete. In the table there are under 400,000 clones, 10% to 15% of which are singletons. The study, taken as a whole, reports: Across all four CD4+ subsets, people with type 1 diabetes showed modestly shorter TCRB CDR3s. Individuals with type 1 diabetes displayed fewer insertions and more deletions at VDJ junctions.

The receptor comes from a woman aged 18-29 years with type 1 diabetes. The material sequenced was naive CD4+ T cells from blood.

The CDR3 spells CASSVSIERGERVETQYF. The CDR3 DNA reads TGTGCCAGCAGCGTGTCGATAGAGCGGGGGGAACGCGTCGAGACCCAGTACTTC. The J gene is TRBJ2-5, the V gene TRBV9; 9 nucleotides match TRBD2. Germline loops: CDR1 SGDLS, CDR2 YYNGEE. The CDR3 is 18 residues long. The junction had 16 bases not matched to a gene; V was cut back by 2 bases and J by 5 bases.